This entry lists 9 T cell receptor beta chains sequenced from one sample in a study of shared clonotypes between healthy human individuals. Assay: immunoSEQ multiplex PCR; the TCRdb copy retains only in-frame clones and omits some. The sample contains 2,500,000 or so clones, roughly 92% of which appear only once. Sequences were obtained from naive CD4+ T cells from PBMCs. This sample's subset: CD45RA+ positively selected. The receptor source for this set is a man aged 18 to 30 in good health. Some clones in this sample may be carry-over from other donors' samples.

This clone occurred a few times. This chain links TRBV2 with TRBJ1-1; D is undetermined. V was shortened by 3 bases and J by 3 bases, with 11 bases between the two germline ends. CDR1 is SNHLY and CDR2 is FYNNEI in the germline V gene. There are 14 residues in the CDR3. CDR3 amino acids: CASSEAAWDTEAFF. The CDR3 DNA sequence: TGTGCCAGCAGTGAGGCCGCATGGGACACTGAAGCTTTCTTT.

V and J are TRBV6-5 and TRBJ2-4, with TRBD1 matching over 10 bases. CDR1 MNHEY and CDR2 SVGAGI come from the germline V gene. The CDR3 spans 15 residues. V shed 5 bases, J shed 5 bases, and the junction held 6 bases outside the gene matches. CDR3 sequence (DNA): TGTGCCAGCAGTCGCACCGGGACAGGGGAAAACATTCAGTACTTC. It translates to CASSRTGTGENIQYF.

This chain uses TRBV28 with TRBJ1-2; D gene unclear. The CDR3 is 14 amino acids. Germline assignment: CDR1 MDHEN and CDR2 SYDVKM. V lost 2 bases, J lost 2 bases, and 9 bases lay in between. The CDR3 protein is CASSLQAPNYGYTF. CDR3 DNA: TGTGCCAGCAGTTTACAAGCCCCGAACTATGGCTACACCTTC.

This chain joins TRBV28 and TRBJ2-7, with a possible D match to TRBD1 (6 bases). The germline V and J ends were trimmed by 6 bases and 6 bases, with 12 bases remaining between them. This CDR3 contains 12 residues. Germline lookup yields CDR1 MDHEN and CDR2 SYDVKM. As DNA, the CDR3 is TGTGCCAGCAGAACGGACAGATCCGAGCAGTACTTC. Its translation: CASRTDRSEQYF. The full variable domain, with the rest looked up from reference TRBV28 and TRBJ2-7, is DVKVTQSSRYLVKRTGEKVFLECVQDMDHENMFWYRQDPGLGLRLIYFSYDVKMKEKGDIPEGYSVSREKKERFSLILESASTNQTSMYLCASRTDRSEQYFGPGTRLTVT.

Details on this clone: Other DNA sequences in this specimen translate into the identical CDR3. J is TRBJ2-1 and V is TRBV5-1; 11 bases are a match to TRBD2. Germline V CDR1 and CDR2: SGHRS, YFSETQ. V gave up 4 bases and J gave up 6 bases; unmatched junction bases: 3. The CDR3 extends over 14 amino acids. CDR3 in amino acids: CASSPGLAGNEQFF. CDR3 DNA sequence: TGCGCCAGCAGCCCCGGACTAGCGGGCAATGAGCAGTTCTTC.

The chain couples TRBV27 to TRBJ1-2; D uncertain. In germline, CDR1 is MNHEY, CDR2 SMNVEV (reference sequence). The ends were cut back, 3 bases at V and 4 bases at J, with 9 bases in the middle. The CDR3 loop spans 13 amino acids. The CDR3 DNA reads TGTGCCAGCAGTTTGGAGGGTTCCTATGGCTACACCTTC. Amino acids: CASSLEGSYGYTF.

The genes are TRBV14 and TRBJ2-3; possibly TRBD2 for D (5 bases). CDR3 length equals 17 residues. The V and J ends lost 2 bases and 4 bases respectively, with 19 bases between them. CDR1 and CDR2 (germline): SGHDN, FVKESK. The CDR3 nucleotides read TGTGCCAGCAGCCAATTCTCCCGGGAAGACTTTGCAGATACGCAGTATTTT. The encoded protein is CASSQFSREDFADTQYF.

This rearrangement joins TRBV25-1 to TRBJ1-2; 10 bases map to TRBD1. The CDR3 has 14 residues. V trimming: 5 bases; J trimming: 8 bases; junction bases outside the gene matches: 8. The germline gives CDR1 MGHDK, CDR2 SYGVNS. The CDR3 DNA reads TGTGCCAGCAGTCGGACAGGGGGTCGAGGGGGCTACACCTTC. It is translated as CASSRTGGRGGYTF.

In the case of this clone: Other DNA sequences within the sample encode an identical CDR3. The chain joins TRBV20-1 to TRBJ2-7; D call uncertain. V was clipped by 3 bases and J by 3 bases, with 6 bases between them. The CDR3 loop spans 11 amino acids. Per germline, CDR1 DFQATT and CDR2 SNEGSKA (reference sequence). Here the CDR3 DNA reads TGCAGTGCTAGCCGAGTCTACGAGCAGTACTTC. It translates to CSASRVYEQYF.